The following is a T cell receptor beta chain sequence with its context. Its matching antigen is unknown. The unexposed donors gave CD4+ T cells in about 2010-2019, prior to COVID-19. The cells were cultured for 10 days before CD4+ T cells were isolated. As cell numbers allowed, unexposed-donor CD4+ T cells faced SARS-CoV-2 S/N and four cold-coronavirus spikes. Approximately 1.8 million PBMCs per well were cultured with around 9.9 IU/ml IL-2. The data are from a study of CD4 T cells in relation to SARS-CoV-2 and coronaviruses. Method: immunoSEQ multiplex PCR; TCRdb's copy keeps in-frame clones and lacks some. This table holds 23,000 or so clones, approximately 72% found once. Study-level findings and limits: This crossreactivity analysis covered spike protein alone, no other viral proteins.

CDR3 length: 14 residues. Germline values: CDR1 MNHNY, CDR2 SVGAGI (reference sequence). Trimming cost V 2 bases and J 6 bases, with 10 bases left between them. This receptor was taken from a human donor in good health. This chain links TRBV6-6 with TRBJ2-2, with D uncertain. Material: CD4+ T cells from PBMCs, cultured in vitro. CDR3 region: CASSYTGPPGELFF. The CDR3 DNA follows: TGTGCCAGCAGTTACACGGGTCCGCCCGGGGAGCTGTTTTTT.